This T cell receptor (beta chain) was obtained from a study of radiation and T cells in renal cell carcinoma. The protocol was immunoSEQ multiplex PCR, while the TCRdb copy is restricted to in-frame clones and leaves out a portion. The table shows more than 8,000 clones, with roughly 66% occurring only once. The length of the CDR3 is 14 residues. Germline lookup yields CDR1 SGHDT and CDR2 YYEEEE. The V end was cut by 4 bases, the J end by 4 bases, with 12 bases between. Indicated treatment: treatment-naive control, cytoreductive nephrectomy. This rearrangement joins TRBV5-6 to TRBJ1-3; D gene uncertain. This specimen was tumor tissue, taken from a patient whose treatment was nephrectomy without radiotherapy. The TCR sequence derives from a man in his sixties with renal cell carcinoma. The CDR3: CASSPMGLGNTIYF. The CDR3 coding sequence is TGTGCCAGCAGCCCCATGGGCCTGGGAAACACCATATATTTT.